Shown below are 11 T cell receptor beta chains from a single sample sequenced in a study of cytomegalovirus exposure and HLA in healthy donors. Sequencing used immunoSEQ multiplex PCR; TCRdb keeps in-frame clones, though not all of them. Here the sample spans 220,000 or so clones, over 80% being singletons. Sequencing was performed on PBMCs. The origin of the receptors is a young woman in good health and CMV-seropositive.

The chain employs TRBV9 and TRBJ1-1, with TRBD1 matching 8 bases. CDR3 length: 18 amino acids. V was pared by 4 bases and J by 1 base, with 15 bases of the junction left unmatched. From germline, CDR1 is SGDLS and CDR2 YYNGEE. The CDR3 spells CASSPHPKTGERNTEAFF. As DNA, the CDR3 is TGTGCCAGCAGCCCTCACCCCAAGACAGGGGAACGGAACACTGAAGCTTTCTTT.

This clone was found once. The CDR3, as DNA: TGTGCCAGCAGTCCACAGGGGGCCCGTAACTATGGCTACACCTTC. Protein product: CASSPQGARNYGYTF. The rearrangement uses TRBV27 and TRBJ1-2; 9 positions match TRBD1. In germline, CDR1 is MNHEY, CDR2 SMNVEV (reference sequence). Trimming at V came to 5 bases and at J to 1 base, leaving 5 bases not matched to a gene. The CDR3 is 15 residues long.

The rearrangement uses TRBV6-5 and TRBJ2-2; D remains ambiguous. CDR3 length equals 13 residues. V was pared by 2 bases and J by 10 bases, with 11 bases between. Germline V gene sequence: CDR1 MNHEY, CDR2 SVGAGI. The CDR3 loop reads CASSYQPPLELFF. The CDR3 nucleotides read TGTGCCAGCAGTTACCAACCTCCTTTGGAGCTGTTTTTT.

Points on this clone: The sample holds other DNA sequences that translate to the same CDR3. The rearrangement joins TRBV30 to TRBJ1-1; the D is unclear. This CDR3 is built from 12 residues. The V and J ends lost 3 bases and 2 bases respectively, with 7 bases between them. Germline CDR1 is GTSNPN and CDR2 is SVGIG (reference sequence). The CDR3 bases are TGTGCCTGGAGCGTTCGCAACACTGAAGCTTTCTTT. Its protein product is CAWSVRNTEAFF.

The sample holds one count of this clone. V usage is TRBV7-9 and J usage is TRBJ1-2, with 7 positions matching TRBD1. J was trimmed by 4 bases and V by 5 bases; bases with no gene match: 10. CDR1 and CDR2 from the germline V gene are SEHNR and FQNEAQ (reference sequence). CDR3 length: 15 residues. The CDR3 spells CASSKGQPLIYGYTF. The DNA of the CDR3 is TGTGCCAGCAGCAAGGGACAGCCATTAATCTATGGCTACACCTTC.

The V and J genes are TRBV27 and TRBJ2-1, with 10 bases matching TRBD1. The length of the CDR3 is 13 residues. Germline V gene lookup returns CDR1 MNHEY and CDR2 SMNVEV (reference sequence). J gave up 8 bases and V 3 bases, and 1 base lay outside the gene matches. CDR3 amino acids: CASSLTGGYEQFF. CDR3 DNA: TGTGCCAGCAGTTTGACAGGGGGCTATGAGCAGTTCTTC.

In this sample, this clone turned up a few times. The V call is TRBV27, the J call TRBJ2-7, with D unclear. V gave up 0 bases and J gave up 2 bases, with 5 bases separating them. The CDR3 is 13 amino acids. Germline CDR1 MNHEY, CDR2 SMNVEV (reference sequence). The CDR3 nucleotides read TGTGCCAGCAGTTTATCGATCCCCTACGAGCAGTACTTC. It is translated as CASSLSIPYEQYF.

This clone was seen many times. The rearrangement uses TRBV11-3 and TRBJ2-7, with 8 bases aligning to TRBD1. CDR1 and CDR2 (germline): SGHNT, YENEEA. V lost 2 bases to trimming and J lost 0 bases; unmatched junction nucleotides: 6. This CDR3 is 16 amino acids long. CDR3 DNA sequence: TGTGCCAGCAGCTTAAAGGGACAGGTCAGCTCCTACGAGCAGTACTTC. Residues: CASSLKGQVSSYEQYF.

This chain's CDR3 is CASSQEISGGSSGNTIYF. CDR3 in DNA: TGTGCCAGCAGCCAAGAAATATCAGGGGGGAGCTCTGGAAACACCATATATTTT. The rearrangement links TRBV4-2 to TRBJ1-3, with TRBD1 matching over 7 bases. This CDR3 has 18 residues. The germline gives CDR1 LGHNA, CDR2 YNFKEQ. The V and J ends lost 0 bases and 0 bases, in that order; junction bases with no gene match: 8.

This clone has only one observation. The V and J genes are TRBV4-2 and TRBJ1-2; D is possibly TRBD1 (6 bases). The CDR3 extends over 14 amino acids. V was shortened by 6 bases and J by 4 bases, with 15 bases between the two germline ends. Looked up from germline, CDR1 is LGHNA and CDR2 is YNFKEQ. In DNA, the CDR3 is TGTGCCAGCAGTAATAGGACAGTCTTCTATGGCTACACCTTC. It yields the protein CASSNRTVFYGYTF.

The chain links TRBV5-6 to TRBJ2-7; no clear D. Germline V CDR1 and CDR2: SGHDT, YYEEEE. V was trimmed by 0 bases and J by 3 bases, leaving 10 bases between them. The CDR3 totals 14 residues. CDR3 in amino acids: CASSLGLYGYEQYF. The CDR3 bases are TGTGCCAGCAGCTTGGGACTTTACGGCTACGAGCAGTACTTC. Full variable domain (outside the CDR3, taken from reference TRBV5-6 and TRBJ2-7): DAGVTQSPTHLIKTRGQQVTLRCSPKSGHDTVSWYQQALGQGPQFIFQYYEEEERQRGNFPDRFSGHQFPNYSSELNVNALLLGDSALYLCASSLGLYGYEQYFGPGTRLTVT.